This T cell receptor beta chain was captured by sequencing in a study of shared clonotypes between healthy human individuals. TCRdb's copy holds only in-frame clones and misses some; the assay was immunoSEQ multiplex PCR. Here the sample spans around 980,000 clones, around 82% being singletons. V was trimmed by 6 bases and J by 4 bases, leaving 10 bases between them. CDR1 MNHNY and CDR2 SVGAGI come from the germline V gene (reference sequence). This CDR3 is 13 amino acids long. Input material: memory CD4+ T cells from PBMCs. As for subset: CD45RA-negative fraction. This clonotype was sampled from a man aged 18-30 years in good health. Some clones in this sample may be carry-over from other donors' samples. The chain joins TRBV6-6 to TRBJ1-5; D is uncertain. CDR3 loop: CASREGRNQPQHF. CDR3 DNA sequence: TGTGCCAGCAGGGAAGGGCGGAATCAGCCCCAGCATTTT.